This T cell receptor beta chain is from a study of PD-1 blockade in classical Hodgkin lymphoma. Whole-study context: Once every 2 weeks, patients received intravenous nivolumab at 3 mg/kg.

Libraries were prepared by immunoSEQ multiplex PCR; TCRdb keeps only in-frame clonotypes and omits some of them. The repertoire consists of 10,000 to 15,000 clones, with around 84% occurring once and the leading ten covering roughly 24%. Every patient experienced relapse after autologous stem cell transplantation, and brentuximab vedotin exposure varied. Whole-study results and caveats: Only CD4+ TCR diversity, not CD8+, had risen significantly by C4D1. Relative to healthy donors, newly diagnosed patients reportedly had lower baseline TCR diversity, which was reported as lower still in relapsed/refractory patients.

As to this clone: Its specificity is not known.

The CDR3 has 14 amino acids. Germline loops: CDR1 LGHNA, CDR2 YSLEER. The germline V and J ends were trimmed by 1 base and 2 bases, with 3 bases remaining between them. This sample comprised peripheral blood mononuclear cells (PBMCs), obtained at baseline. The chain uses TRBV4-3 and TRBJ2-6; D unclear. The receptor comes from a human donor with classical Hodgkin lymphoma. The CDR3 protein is CASSQVTGANVLTF. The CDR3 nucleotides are TGCGCCAGCAGCCAAGTTACTGGGGCCAACGTCCTGACTTTC.